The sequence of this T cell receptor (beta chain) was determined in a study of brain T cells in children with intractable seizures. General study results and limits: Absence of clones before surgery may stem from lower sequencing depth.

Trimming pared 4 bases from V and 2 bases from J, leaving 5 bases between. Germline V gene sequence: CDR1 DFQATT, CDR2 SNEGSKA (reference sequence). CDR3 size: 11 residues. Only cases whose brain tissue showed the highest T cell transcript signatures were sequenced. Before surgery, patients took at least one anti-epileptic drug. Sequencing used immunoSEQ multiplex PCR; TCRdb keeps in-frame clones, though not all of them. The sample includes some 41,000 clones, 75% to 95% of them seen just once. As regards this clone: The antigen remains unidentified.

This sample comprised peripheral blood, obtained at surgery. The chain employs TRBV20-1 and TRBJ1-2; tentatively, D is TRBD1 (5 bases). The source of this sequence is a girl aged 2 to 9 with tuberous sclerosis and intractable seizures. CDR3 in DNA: TGCAGTGCTACAGGGAACTATGGCTACACCTTC. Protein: CSATGNYGYTF.